The 17 T cell receptor beta chains below were found in one sample sequenced in a study of T cells in Graves' hyperthyroidism and ophthalmopathy. TCR beta CDR3 regions were amplified from RNA. An initial round of RT-PCR targeting the TCR CDR3 relied on the HTBI primer set. One entry per CDR3 protein results from TCRdb running MiXCR on the multiplex PCR reads. The data show around 370,000 distinct CDR3 sequences, about 18% seen once. Sequencing was done on a sample of blood. The receptors shown here come from a man aged 18 to 35 with Graves' ophthalmopathy.

This clonotype was observed many times. J is TRBJ2-3 and V is TRBV20-1; 9 nucleotides match TRBD2. CDR1 is DFQATT and CDR2 is SNEGSKA in the germline V gene (reference sequence). The CDR3 spans 14 residues. V dropped 3 bases and J dropped 3; count of bases not matched to a gene: 4. The CDR3 DNA sequence: TGCAGTGCTAGTAGGCTAGCGGGGACAGATACGCAGTATTTT. Its protein is CSASRLAGTDTQYF.

This clonotype has ten or more counts. The CDR3 sequence: CASSPSGGEREQFF. CDR3 nucleotide sequence: TGCGCCAGCAGCCCGTCCGGGGGAGAGCGTGAGCAGTTCTTC. The chain links TRBV5-1 to TRBJ2-1; the D gene is possibly TRBD2 (6 bases). V gave up 4 bases and J gave up 9 bases, with 17 bases separating them. Germline V gene sequence: CDR1 SGHRS, CDR2 YFSETQ. CDR3 length equals 14 residues.

Many counts were recorded for this clonotype. The chain is built from TRBV5-1 and TRBJ1-1; no definite D call. CDR3 length equals 14 residues. Between the trimmed V and J ends, which lost 4 bases and 1 base, there was a span of 11 bases. The germline CDR1 and CDR2 sequences are SGHRS and YFSETQ. In DNA, the CDR3 is TGCGCCAGCAGCCGCGGGGAGCAGAACACTGAAGCTTTCTTT. Its translation: CASSRGEQNTEAFF.

This clonotype was seen at least ten times. The chain has TRBV11-2 and TRBJ2-7; TRBD2 agrees at 8 bases. Trimming cost V 3 bases and J 5 bases; bases outside gene matches: 3. CDR3 length: 13 amino acids. Germline V gives CDR1 SGHAT, CDR2 FQNNGV. The CDR3 spells CASSFAGGDEQYF. The DNA for the CDR3 is TGTGCCAGCAGCTTTGCGGGGGGCGACGAGCAGTACTTC.

The V call is TRBV29-1, the J call TRBJ1-1; D call uncertain. The germline CDR1 and CDR2 sequences are SQVTM and ANQGSEA. The V gene lost 4 bases and the J gene lost 1 base, with 10 bases spanning the gap. This CDR3 region has 13 residues. The CDR3 DNA follows: TGCAGCGTTGTGGGTAACGAGAACACTGAAGCTTTCTTT. Amino acids: CSVVGNENTEAFF.

The genes are TRBV12-3 or TRBV12-4 and TRBJ1-6, with D unclear. V was cut by 2 bases and J by 5 bases, with 7 bases left in between. The CDR3 is made up of 14 amino acids. In nucleotides, the CDR3 is TGTGCCAGCAGTTTATCCGGAAATAATTCACCCCTCCACTTT. Residues: CASSLSGNNSPLHF.

This clonotype was picked up a small number of times. The V gene is TRBV3-1, the J gene TRBJ1-3; unclear D gene. Germline CDR1 is LGHDT and CDR2 is YNNKEL (reference sequence). The CDR3 totals 12 residues. V was trimmed by 10 bases and J by 5 bases, leaving 12 bases between them. The CDR3 loop reads CATAAGRNTIYF. CDR3 sequence (DNA): TGTGCCACCGCGGCGGGGAGAAACACCATATATTTT. Filled out from reference TRBV3-1 and TRBJ1-3, the complete variable domain reads DTAVSQTPKYLVTQMGNDKSIKCEQNLGHDTMYWYKQDSKKFLKIMFSYNNKELIINETVPNRFSPKSPDKAHLNLHINSLELGDSAVYFCATAAGRNTIYFGEGSWLTVV.

This chain joins TRBV10-3 and TRBJ2-2, with D tentatively TRBD2 (6 bases). Trimming stripped 0 bases from V and 2 bases from J, with 10 bases between. The length of the CDR3 is 16 residues. From germline, CDR1 is ENHRY and CDR2 SYGVKD. CDR3 DNA: TGTGCCATCAGTGAGTCGGGCGGGGCAAACACCGGGGAGCTGTTTTTT. It codes for CAISESGGANTGELFF.

Of note for this clonotype: Given a much more abundant clone one base away, this may be a read error. This sequence joins TRBV5-1 and TRBJ2-7; 8 bases map to TRBD2. J lost 0 bases, V lost 4 bases, and 9 bases had no gene match. The CDR3 length is 16 residues. Germline CDR1 reads SGHRS; CDR2 reads YFSETQ. Here the CDR3 DNA reads TGCGCCAGCAGCCAACTTAGCGGGGAGATCTCCTACGAGCAGTACTTC. This sequence encodes CASSQLSGEISYEQYF.

Ten or more counts support this clonotype. This sequence joins TRBV6-1 and TRBJ2-1, with D unresolved. Germline V lookup: CDR1 MNHNS, CDR2 SASEGT. This CDR3 is built from 11 residues. V lost 6 bases and J lost 4, with 4 bases in between. The CDR3 region has the DNA TGTGCCAGCAGGACTTACAATGAGCAGTTCTTC. Translating it yields CASRTYNEQFF.

Many counts were recorded for this clonotype. CDR3 amino acids: CASSPQSDGGNTIYF. The CDR3 bases are TGTGCCAGCTCACCACAATCTGACGGTGGAAACACCATATATTTT. The chain couples TRBV18 to TRBJ1-3; D is undetermined. The V gene lost 1 base and the J gene lost 3 bases, with 10 bases spanning the gap. From germline, CDR1 is KGHSH and CDR2 LQKENI. CDR3 length: 15 amino acids.

The V gene is TRBV20-1, the J gene TRBJ2-5; D gene unclear. The CDR3 has 14 residues. V was trimmed by 0 bases and J by 4 bases, leaving 12 bases between them. CDR1 and CDR2 from the germline V gene are DFQATT and SNEGSKA (reference sequence). The CDR3 nucleotides read TGCAGTGCTAGAGATCTACATTACCCAGAGACCCAGTACTTC. This gives the protein CSARDLHYPETQYF.

This clonotype has only a few counts. This chain links TRBV11-2 with TRBJ1-5; D perhaps matches TRBD1 (5 bases). This CDR3 spans 15 amino acids. With 1 base removed from V and 2 bases from J, the gap between germline ends came to 9 bases. Germline loops: CDR1 SGHAT, CDR2 FQNNGV. The CDR3 protein is CASSLGTQGNQPQHF. Here the CDR3 DNA reads TGTGCCAGCAGCTTAGGGACACAGGGCAATCAGCCCCAGCATTTT.

This chain joins TRBV7-9 and TRBJ2-5, with D possibly being TRBD2 (5 bases). The germline V gene encodes CDR1 SEHNR and CDR2 FQNEAQ (reference sequence). The CDR3 loop spans 15 amino acids. The ends were cut back, 5 bases at V and 3 bases at J, with 16 bases in the middle. The CDR3 coding sequence is TGTGCCAGCAGCCCAAGGGTAGCGCCCGAAGAGACCCAGTACTTC. Amino acid sequence: CASSPRVAPEETQYF.

V gene TRBV18 combines with J gene TRBJ1-6, with D tentatively TRBD1 (5 bases). Germline-derived CDR1 and CDR2 are KGHSH and LQKENI. The ends were cut back, 2 bases at V and 6 bases at J, with 11 bases in the middle. CDR3 length: 15 residues. The CDR3 protein is CASSPTRDPNSPLHF. CDR3 in DNA: TGTGCCAGCTCACCAACGAGGGACCCTAATTCACCCCTCCACTTT.

This clonotype was seen repeatedly, ten times or more. This chain links TRBV5-1 with TRBJ2-3; no definite D call. The CDR3 has 13 amino acids. Deletions cut 3 bases from V and 1 base from J, with 6 bases between. Germline assignment: CDR1 SGHRS and CDR2 YFSETQ. The CDR3 nucleotides are TGCGCCAGCAGCTACCAGGGCACAGATACGCAGTATTTT. The encoded protein is CASSYQGTDTQYF.

This clonotype turned up a few times. This sequence joins TRBV28 and TRBJ2-2; the match to TRBD1 covers 7 bases. The trim removed 4 bases at V and 0 bases at J, leaving 11 bases unmatched. Germline V gene sequence: CDR1 MDHEN, CDR2 SYDVKM. The CDR3 covers 18 residues. This chain's CDR3 is CASSSPGQHPSNTGELFF. CDR3 DNA sequence: TGTGCCAGCAGTTCCCCGGGACAGCACCCTTCGAACACCGGGGAGCTGTTTTTT.